Each of the 24 T cell receptor beta chains below was sequenced from the same sample in a study of shared clonotypes between healthy human individuals. Assay: immunoSEQ multiplex PCR; the TCRdb copy retains only in-frame clones and omits some. The sample lists 2 million to 2.5 million clones, around 95% occurring once. Sequenced: naive CD4+ T cells sorted from blood. Indicated subset: CD45RA+ positively selected. These receptor sequences come from a man younger than 30 in good health.

The chain employs TRBV7-2 and TRBJ2-7, with 10 bases lining up with TRBD1. This CDR3 has 13 amino acids. The J segment lost 3 bases and the V segment lost 4 bases, leaving 0 bases of the junction unmatched. Germline V gene lookup returns CDR1 SGHTA and CDR2 FQGNSA. Written as DNA, the CDR3 is TGTGCCAGCAGCTGGGACAGGGGCTACGAGCAGTACTTC. Its translation: CASSWDRGYEQYF.

The chain has TRBV15 and TRBJ2-7; 8 nucleotides agree with TRBD2. This CDR3 is 15 amino acids long. Germline CDR1 reads LNHNV; CDR2 reads YYDKDF (reference sequence). V trimming: 4 bases; J trimming: 0 bases; junction bases outside the gene matches: 5. The CDR3 DNA reads TGTGCCACCAGCAAGCGGGGGCTGGGCTCCTACGAGCAGTACTTC. This codes for CATSKRGLGSYEQYF.

V and J are TRBV7-2 and TRBJ2-1, with D perhaps matching TRBD1 or TRBD2 (5 bases each). The CDR3 runs to 15 residues. Trimming cost V 5 bases and J 8 bases, with 19 bases left between them. Per the germline V gene, CDR1 is SGHTA and CDR2 is FQGNSA. CDR3 DNA sequence: TGTGCCAGCAGCGGTGACCTAATGGGGGTCGATGAGCAGTTCTTC. Translation gives CASSGDLMGVDEQFF.

The chain couples TRBV5-1 to TRBJ1-6; 11 bases map to TRBD1. This CDR3 is built from 15 residues. Germline V gives CDR1 SGHRS, CDR2 YFSETQ. Germline trimming cut 0 bases from V and 9 bases from J; bases unmatched to any gene: 2. CDR3 in amino acids: CASSLEGQGVSPLHF. Here the CDR3 DNA reads TGCGCCAGCAGCTTGGAGGGACAGGGGGTTTCACCCCTCCACTTT.

For this clone: This CDR3 is also generated by other DNA sequences in the sample. This chain connects TRBV5-1 to TRBJ2-7; D uncertain. The CDR3 is 14 amino acids. Germline loops: CDR1 SGHRS, CDR2 YFSETQ. V dropped 0 bases and J dropped 0 bases, with 7 bases sitting between them. CDR3 loop: CASSLGGNSYEQYF. The CDR3 nucleotides read TGCGCCAGCAGCTTGGGAGGAAACTCCTACGAGCAGTACTTC.

V usage is TRBV7-2 and J usage is TRBJ2-1, with 10 nucleotides matching TRBD2. Germline CDR1 SGHTA, CDR2 FQGNSA. CDR3 size: 16 residues. J lost 4 bases, V lost 5 bases, and 8 bases had no gene match. The CDR3, as DNA: TGTGCCAGCAGCCCCGGGACTAGCGTCCGATACAATGAGCAGTTCTTC. This encodes CASSPGTSVRYNEQFF. Full variable domain (missing parts from reference TRBV7-2 and TRBJ2-1): GAGVSQSPSNKVTEKGKDVELRCDPISGHTALYWYRQSLGQGLEFLIYFQGNSAPDKSGLPSDRFSAERTGGSVSTLTIQRTQQEDSAVYLCASSPGTSVRYNEQFFGPGTRLTVL.

V is TRBV5-6 and J is TRBJ1-3, with 7 bases matching TRBD1. This CDR3 spans 16 amino acids. J gave up 4 bases and V 3 bases, and 10 bases lay outside the gene matches. Looked up from germline, CDR1 is SGHDT and CDR2 is YYEEEE. The CDR3 coding sequence is TGTGCCAGCAGCTGGGAAACAGGGGCCCTCGGAAACACCATATATTTT. Encoded protein: CASSWETGALGNTIYF.

V and J are TRBV5-6 and TRBJ2-5, with D unclear. Trimming removed 0 bases from V and 6 bases from J, with 12 bases in between. Germline CDR1 reads SGHDT; CDR2 reads YYEEEE. The CDR3 runs to 14 residues. The CDR3 region has the DNA TGTGCCAGCAGCTTGGCGGCAGGCAGGCAGACCCAGTACTTC. It specifies CASSLAAGRQTQYF.

As to this clone: At one boundary the junction diverges from the germline segment, which might be a read error. The sample holds other DNA sequences that translate to the same CDR3. The V call is TRBV7-2, the J call TRBJ2-7; 11 nucleotides align to TRBD2. The CDR3 runs to 14 residues. Germline assignment: CDR1 SGHTA and CDR2 FQGNSA. The CDR3 loop reads CASSLAGGPYEQYF. The CDR3 region has the DNA TGTGCCAGCAGCCTAGCGGGGGGACCCTACGAGCAGTACTTC.

The rearrangement links TRBV7-2 to TRBJ1-5; D is possibly TRBD1 (6 bases). CDR3 size: 14 residues. V was trimmed by 3 bases and J by 6 bases, leaving 12 bases between them. Germline loops: CDR1 SGHTA, CDR2 FQGNSA. The CDR3 region has the DNA TGTGCCAGCAGCTTTAACCAGGGGCGTCAGCCCCAGCATTTT. It yields the protein CASSFNQGRQPQHF. The variable domain in full, with the rest retrieved from reference TRBV7-2 and TRBJ1-5, is GAGVSQSPSNKVTEKGKDVELRCDPISGHTALYWYRQSLGQGLEFLIYFQGNSAPDKSGLPSDRFSAERTGGSVSTLTIQRTQQEDSAVYLCASSFNQGRQPQHFGDGTRLSIL.

The chain joins TRBV11-2 to TRBJ1-1; D gene unclear. This CDR3 spans 14 amino acids. Germline V gives CDR1 SGHAT, CDR2 FQNNGV. The V gene lost 1 base and the J gene lost 4 bases, with 10 bases spanning the gap. DNA for the CDR3: TGTGCCAGCAGCTTAGCCGAGGGAGTCACTGAAGCTTTCTTT. Translating gives CASSLAEGVTEAFF.

As concerns this clone: Within the sample, other DNA sequences also encode this same CDR3. V is TRBV30 and J is TRBJ1-2; no reliable D call. CDR1 and CDR2 from the germline V gene are GTSNPN and SVGIG (reference sequence). V dropped 0 bases and J dropped 4 bases, with 9 bases sitting between them. The CDR3 has 13 residues. In DNA, the CDR3 is TGTGCCTGGAGTGTAGGGCAGGTCTATGGCTACACCTTC. Translating it yields CAWSVGQVYGYTF.

The chain joins TRBV4-1 to TRBJ2-5; no reliable D call. The germline gives CDR1 MGHRA, CDR2 YSYEKL. The CDR3 is 13 residues long. V dropped 2 bases and J dropped 5 bases, with 9 bases sitting between them. CDR3 sequence (DNA): TGCGCCAGCAGCCAACCTACGGCTGAGACCCAGTACTTC. Translating it yields CASSQPTAETQYF.

CDR3 sequence (DNA): TGTGCCAGTAAGGAAGCAGGGGTTAGCTATGGCTACACCTTC. It yields the protein CASKEAGVSYGYTF. The chain combines TRBV19 with TRBJ1-2; D perhaps matches TRBD1 (6 bases). The CDR3 length is 14 residues. Trimming cost V 7 bases and J 4 bases, with 16 bases left between them. Germline CDR1 LNHDA, CDR2 SQIVND (reference sequence). The full variable domain, in which reference TRBV19 and TRBJ1-2 provide the parts outside the CDR3, is DGGITQSPKYLFRKEGQNVTLSCEQNLNHDAMYWYRQDPGQGLRLIYYSQIVNDFQKGDIAEGYSVSREKKESFPLTVTSAQKNPTAFYLCASKEAGVSYGYTFGSGTRLTVV.

This clone was counted between two and nine times. The V call is TRBV7-2, the J call TRBJ2-3; TRBD2 aligns across 8 bases. CDR3 length equals 15 residues. Germline CDR1 and CDR2: SGHTA and FQGNSA. The junction had 7 bases not matched to a gene; V was cut back by 4 bases and J by 4 bases. CDR3 nucleotides: TGTGCCAGCAGCTGGAACGGGGGGGGCGCAGATACGCAGTATTTT. Its translation is CASSWNGGGADTQYF. The entire variable domain, with the rest obtained from reference TRBV7-2 and TRBJ2-3, is as follows: GAGVSQSPSNKVTEKGKDVELRCDPISGHTALYWYRQSLGQGLEFLIYFQGNSAPDKSGLPSDRFSAERTGGSVSTLTIQRTQQEDSAVYLCASSWNGGGADTQYFGPGTRLTVL.

The chain carries TRBV19 and TRBJ1-2; D is possibly TRBD1 (5 bases). This CDR3 is built from 15 residues. Germline V CDR1 and CDR2: LNHDA, SQIVND (reference sequence). V lost 0 bases and J 11 bases, leaving 19 bases between the germline ends. The CDR3 DNA reads as TGTGCCAGTAGTATAGAGATCGGGTTGGGGCGAGGGTACACCTTC. Encoded protein: CASSIEIGLGRGYTF.

V and J are TRBV7-3 and TRBJ2-2; D not resolved. V dropped 2 bases and J dropped 1 base, with 5 bases sitting between them. Germline values: CDR1 SGHTA, CDR2 FQGTGA. This CDR3 is built from 14 residues. In DNA form, the CDR3 reads TGTGCCAGCAGCTTAGATGGGAACACCGGGGAGCTGTTTTTT. This translates into CASSLDGNTGELFF. Looking up the rest from reference TRBV7-3 and TRBJ2-2 gives the full variable domain: GAGVSQTPSNKVTEKGKYVELRCDPISGHTALYWYRQSLGQGPEFLIYFQGTGAADDSGLPNDRFFAVRPEGSVSTLKIQRTERGDSAVYLCASSLDGNTGELFFGEGSRLTVL.

The V and J genes are TRBV19 and TRBJ2-3; TRBD2 agrees at 8 bases. Per the germline V gene, CDR1 is LNHDA and CDR2 is SQIVND (reference sequence). CDR3 size: 14 residues. With V trimmed by 1 base and J by 4 bases, 1 base remained unmatched. The CDR3 nucleotides are TGTGCCAGTAGTATAGCGGGGGGGCCAGATACGCAGTATTTT. Translation gives CASSIAGGPDTQYF.

The chain has TRBV5-1 and TRBJ1-4; maybe TRBD1 (6 bases). The CDR3 is 17 residues long. The germline V and J ends were trimmed by 4 bases and 0 bases, with 16 bases remaining between them. The germline V gene has CDR1 SGHRS and CDR2 YFSETQ. The CDR3 DNA is TGCGCCAGCAGCCCGTTAGCGGGGGCCGCAACTAATGAAAAACTGTTTTTT. Translation gives CASSPLAGAATNEKLFF.

This chain connects TRBV4-1 to TRBJ2-1; possibly TRBD2 for D (7 bases). There are 18 residues in the CDR3. Trimming pared 1 base from V and 7 bases from J, leaving 23 bases between. The germline V gene has CDR1 MGHRA and CDR2 YSYEKL. CDR3: CASSQVGARGARSNEQFF. CDR3 bases: TGCGCCAGCAGCCAAGTTGGGGCTCGGGGGGCAAGGTCGAATGAGCAGTTCTTC.

Notes on this clone: This same CDR3 is encoded by further DNA sequences in the sample. The V call is TRBV7-9, the J call TRBJ1-1; tentative D call: TRBD1 (5 bases). Germline V gives CDR1 SEHNR, CDR2 FQNEAQ (reference sequence). Between the trimmed V and J ends, which lost 4 bases and 8 bases, there was a span of 11 bases. The CDR3 extends over 12 amino acids. CDR3: CASSSSGTEAFF. In DNA, the CDR3 is TGTGCCAGCAGCTCCTCCGGGACGGAAGCTTTCTTT. Filled out from reference TRBV7-9 and TRBJ1-1, the complete variable domain reads DTGVSQNPRHKITKRGQNVTFRCDPISEHNRLYWYRQTLGQGPEFLTYFQNEAQLEKSRLLSDRFSAERPKGSFSTLEIQRTEQGDSAMYLCASSSSGTEAFFGQGTRLTVV.

The V and J genes are TRBV7-2 and TRBJ1-1, with D hard to call. V lost 5 bases and J lost 4, with 23 bases in between. The CDR3 has 17 amino acids. Germline V lookup: CDR1 SGHTA, CDR2 FQGNSA. In DNA form, the CDR3 reads TGTGCCAGCAGCCACCCCCCCGCTCTTCAGAGATTCACTGAAGCTTTCTTT. Its protein is CASSHPPALQRFTEAFF. Supplemented by reference TRBV7-2 and TRBJ1-1, the full variable domain reads GAGVSQSPSNKVTEKGKDVELRCDPISGHTALYWYRQSLGQGLEFLIYFQGNSAPDKSGLPSDRFSAERTGGSVSTLTIQRTQQEDSAVYLCASSHPPALQRFTEAFFGQGTRLTVV.

The chain links TRBV6-6 to TRBJ2-3; D is possibly TRBD1 (5 bases). The germline V gene encodes CDR1 MNHNY and CDR2 SVGAGI (reference sequence). V lost 8 bases, J lost 1 base, and 10 bases lay in between. The CDR3 runs to 13 residues. CDR3 in amino acids: CASVRARTDTQYF. CDR3 in DNA: TGTGCCAGCGTCAGGGCTCGCACAGATACGCAGTATTTT.

The chain recombines TRBV30 with TRBJ2-5; 8 bases are shared with TRBD1. The V gene's germline CDR1 is GTSNPN and CDR2 SVGIG (reference sequence). The CDR3 has 14 residues. J was trimmed by 1 base and V by 5 bases; bases with no gene match: 6. This CDR3 reads CAWGLGQGQETQYF. The DNA for the CDR3 is TGTGCCTGGGGACTTGGACAGGGCCAAGAGACCCAGTACTTC.